This paragraph reports one T cell receptor (beta chain). Its antigen is still unknown. This entry belongs to a study of cytomegalovirus exposure and HLA in healthy donors. Across the study: Earlier sequencing of about 179 million T cells yielded nearly 120 million unique TCR beta sequences. Study observations and caveats: In a later analysis, the majority of CMV-associated beta chains seemingly showed HLA restriction.

The PCR used 60 Vbeta and 13 Jbeta primers. The assay was immunoSEQ multiplex PCR, and TCRdb's table has in-frame clones only and misses some. The top ten clones hold approximately 5.3% of a sample with 100,000 or so clones, approximately 76% of them seen once. The CDR3 runs to 13 residues. Trimming removed 1 base at V and 5 bases at J, with 6 bases between. CDR1 is MNHEY and CDR2 is SMNVEV in the germline V gene (reference sequence). The rearrangement links TRBV27 to TRBJ2-1, with D perhaps matching TRBD2 (6 bases). The sample comprised PBMCs. The clonotype comes from a man aged 30 to 45 in good health and CMV-seropositive. The CDR3 reads CASSLWGDNEQFF. CDR3 coding DNA: TGTGCCAGCAGTTTATGGGGGGACAATGAGCAGTTCTTC.